These 32 T cell receptor beta chains share one sample of origin, sequenced in a study of blood T cells in healthy people across ages. PCR was performed a second time for 7 to 11 cycles using a sample-barcoded 5' primer and a J-beta primer mix. TCRdb processed the 5' RACE reads anew with MiXCR; each CDR3 protein has one entry. Of 1.8 million or so distinct CDR3 sequences detected, 39% appear once; the ten largest clones hold approximately 22%. Sequenced input: blood. The origin of the receptors is a human donor in good health.

The chain links TRBV3-1 to TRBJ2-5; no clear D. Deletions cut 0 bases from V and 2 bases from J, with 7 bases between. The CDR3 totals 14 residues. Per germline, CDR1 LGHDT and CDR2 YNNKEL (reference sequence). DNA of the CDR3: TGTGCCAGCAGCCAAGAGGAAGGTCAAGAGACCCAGTACTTC. Protein: CASSQEEGQETQYF.

The V and J genes are TRBV10-3 and TRBJ2-7; a weak D match, TRBD1 (6 bases). The CDR3 is 16 amino acids. Germline CDR1 is ENHRY and CDR2 is SYGVKD. The V end lost 0 bases, the J end lost 0 bases, and 12 bases lay between the germline ends. CDR3 coding DNA: TGTGCCATCAGTGAGTCTGGTGACAGGTACTCCTACGAGCAGTACTTC. Residues: CAISESGDRYSYEQYF.

The chain links TRBV20-1 to TRBJ1-6, with 7 bases that match TRBD1. V was clipped by 5 bases and J by 5 bases; unmatched bases: 3. Germline CDR1 is DFQATT and CDR2 is SNEGSKA (reference sequence). The CDR3 is made up of 13 amino acids. CDR3 in amino acids: CSAHGTDNSPLHF. The CDR3, as DNA: TGCAGTGCTCACGGGACAGATAATTCACCCCTCCACTTT.

This clonotype was detected a few times. This chain uses TRBV30 with TRBJ1-6, with D maybe TRBD1 (5 bases). V gave up 3 bases and J gave up 7 bases, with 16 bases separating them. This CDR3 spans 15 amino acids. Germline CDR1 and CDR2: GTSNPN and SVGIG (reference sequence). In DNA, the CDR3 is TGTGCCTGGAGCGTAGGAGACAGAGAGAATTCACCCCTCCACTTT. Residues: CAWSVGDRENSPLHF.

There are a few counts of this clonotype. The CDR3 loop is CASSQDPGASQAQHF. The CDR3 DNA reads as TGCGCCAGCAGCCAAGATCCCGGGGCTAGCCAGGCCCAGCATTTT. The gene calls are TRBV4-1 and TRBJ1-5, with a possible D match to TRBD1 (5 bases). The CDR3 length is 15 residues. Trimming shortened V by 0 bases and J by 11 bases, and 17 bases separated the two germline ends. Germline CDR1 reads MGHRA; CDR2 reads YSYEKL.

The V call is TRBV9, the J call TRBJ1-2; TRBD1 agrees at 11 bases. CDR1 is SGDLS, CDR2 YYNGEE, per germline. CDR3 length: 18 amino acids. V lost 2 bases and J lost 0; bases outside the gene matches: 9. CDR3 amino acids: CASSVGQGASRANYGYTF. DNA for the CDR3: TGTGCCAGCAGCGTCGGACAGGGGGCTTCCAGAGCTAACTATGGCTACACCTTC.

The genes are TRBV6-2 or TRBV6-3 and TRBJ1-2; D call uncertain. In germline, CDR1 is MNHEY, CDR2 SVGEGT. The CDR3 runs 12 residues. The V end lost 1 base, the J end lost 4 bases, and 4 bases lay between the germline ends. CDR3 region: CASSYYPYGYTF. Written as DNA, the CDR3 is TGTGCCAGCAGTTACTACCCCTATGGCTACACCTTC.

A few counts support this clonotype. The J gene is TRBJ2-7, the V gene TRBV11-3; D possibly uses TRBD1 or TRBD2 (5 bases each). V lost 5 bases to trimming and J lost 5 bases, with 19 bases between them. The germline V gene has CDR1 SGHNT and CDR2 YENEEA. This CDR3 spans 15 amino acids. This chain's CDR3 is CASSPEGIGTDEQYF. The CDR3 DNA is TGTGCCAGCAGCCCCGAGGGGATAGGCACCGACGAGCAGTACTTC. Filled out from reference TRBV11-3 and TRBJ2-7, the complete variable domain reads EAGVVQSPRYKIIEKKQPVAFWCNPISGHNTLYWYLQNLGQGPELLIRYENEEAVDDSQLPKDRFSAERLKGVDSTLKIQPAELGDSAVYLCASSPEGIGTDEQYFGPGTRLTVT.

The chain has TRBV7-2 and TRBJ2-7; D remains unclear. The CDR3 loop spans 12 amino acids. V was pared by 3 bases and J by 5 bases, with 8 bases between. Germline V gene data show CDR1 as SGHTA and CDR2 as FQGNSA. As DNA, the CDR3 is TGTGCCAGCAGCTTCATACTGAACGAGCAGTACTTC. Its translation is CASSFILNEQYF.

This clonotype was recorded many times. V gene TRBV28 combines with J gene TRBJ2-5, with D perhaps assigned TRBD1 or TRBD2 (5 bases each). This CDR3 is 15 amino acids long. Germline loops: CDR1 MDHEN, CDR2 SYDVKM. V lost 11 bases to trimming and J lost 0 bases, with 19 bases between them. The CDR3 protein is CAGDLSGAHQETQYF. The DNA for the CDR3 is TGTGCCGGTGACCTATCCGGGGCCCACCAAGAGACCCAGTACTTC. The full variable domain, with the rest looked up from reference TRBV28 and TRBJ2-5, is DVKVTQSSRYLVKRTGEKVFLECVQDMDHENMFWYRQDPGLGLRLIYFSYDVKMKEKGDIPEGYSVSREKKERFSLILESASTNQTSMYLCAGDLSGAHQETQYFGPGTRLLVL.

The chain has TRBV28 and TRBJ2-6; possible D gene TRBD2, 7 bases. Per germline, CDR1 MDHEN and CDR2 SYDVKM. V lost 10 bases, J lost 2 bases, and 15 bases lay in between. CDR3 size: 15 residues. Written as DNA, the CDR3 is TGTGCCATTGGGAGGGGGGCTACTGGGGCCAACGTCCTGACTTTC. Its protein product is CAIGRGATGANVLTF.

The chain's CDR3 is CATSGGDYPSGEQFF. CDR3 DNA: TGTGCCACCTCAGGAGGGGACTACCCCAGCGGTGAGCAGTTCTTC. The chain links TRBV6-2 or TRBV6-3 to TRBJ2-1, with TRBD2 matching over 7 bases. Germline V gene lookup returns CDR1 MNHEY and CDR2 SVGEGT. The CDR3 extends over 15 amino acids. V shed 10 bases, J shed 9 bases, and the junction held 18 bases outside the gene matches.

This clonotype was observed a few times. The rearrangement links TRBV10-2 to TRBJ2-5, with 9 bases matching TRBD2. The germline CDR1 and CDR2 sequences are WSHSY and SAAADI. V lost 5 bases, J lost 5 bases, and 6 bases stayed unmatched. This CDR3 has 14 residues. The DNA for the CDR3 is TGCGCCAGCAGTTGGGTTAGCGGGGGTGAGACCCAGTACTTC. Protein: CASSWVSGGETQYF.

This clonotype came up a few times. The chain is built from TRBV12-3 or TRBV12-4 and TRBJ2-6, with 11 nucleotides matching TRBD1. The trim removed 5 bases at V and 2 bases at J, leaving 2 bases unmatched. This CDR3 contains 16 residues. The CDR3 DNA sequence: TGTGCCAGCAGTGCGGGACAGGGGGCTGGGGCCAACGTCCTGACTTTC. Translation: CASSAGQGAGANVLTF.

This clonotype has just a few counts. The chain combines TRBV5-1 with TRBJ2-5; tentative D call: TRBD2 (6 bases). The CDR3 is 15 amino acids. From germline, CDR1 is SGHRS and CDR2 YFSETQ. With 4 bases removed from V and 2 bases from J, the gap between germline ends came to 15 bases. For the CDR3, the DNA is TGCGCCAGCAGCACCTATGGAGGGGCTCAAGAGACCCAGTACTTC. This encodes CASSTYGGAQETQYF.

This chain joins TRBV20-1 and TRBJ1-5, with 7 bases fitting TRBD1. The length of the CDR3 is 15 residues. Germline V lookup: CDR1 DFQATT, CDR2 SNEGSKA (reference sequence). Trimming cost V 3 bases and J 5 bases; bases outside gene matches: 10. The DNA for the CDR3 is TGCAGTGCTAGCGTGACGACAGGGTGGGATCAGCCCCAGCATTTT. Its translation is CSASVTTGWDQPQHF.

The V and J genes are TRBV28 and TRBJ2-1; perhaps D is TRBD1 or TRBD2 (5 bases each). Germline values: CDR1 MDHEN, CDR2 SYDVKM. Deletions cut 5 bases from V and 5 bases from J, with 13 bases between. The CDR3 runs 14 residues. DNA of the CDR3: TGTGCCAGCAGTAATGGGGACGTGGACAATGAGCAGTTCTTC. Its translation is CASSNGDVDNEQFF.

This chain links TRBV12-3 or TRBV12-4 with TRBJ1-2; TRBD1 might be the D (5 bases). The CDR3 runs to 15 residues. Trimming stripped 2 bases from V and 2 bases from J, with 12 bases between. This CDR3 reads CASSLIAGMNYGYTF. Written as DNA, the CDR3 is TGTGCCAGCAGTTTAATCGCAGGGATGAACTATGGCTACACCTTC.

This clonotype was seen just once. The chain combines TRBV5-1 with TRBJ1-1; D unresolved. V was shortened by 5 bases and J by 0 bases, with 14 bases between the two germline ends. CDR3 length: 15 residues. CDR1 is SGHRS, CDR2 YFSETQ, per germline. DNA for the CDR3: TGCGCCAGCAGGCTATTAGGGCAGATGAACACTGAAGCTTTCTTT. Protein sequence: CASRLLGQMNTEAFF.

This clonotype was seen a handful of times. The chain links TRBV29-1 to TRBJ1-1; D might be TRBD1 (5 bases). CDR1 SQVTM and CDR2 ANQGSEA come from the germline V gene. The CDR3 extends over 12 amino acids. V dropped 6 bases and J dropped 2 bases, with 10 bases sitting between them. The CDR3 nucleotides are TGCAGCGTAATGACAGTCAACACTGAAGCTTTCTTT. Translation gives CSVMTVNTEAFF.

The chain joins TRBV3-1 to TRBJ2-5; D gene uncertain. Germline values: CDR1 LGHDT, CDR2 YNNKEL (reference sequence). The CDR3 sequence is 12 residues long. Trimming cost V 1 base and J 9 bases, with 9 bases left between them. The CDR3 nucleotides read TGTGCCAGCAGCCAAGGCCTATCGGCCCAGTACTTC. Translation: CASSQGLSAQYF.

The J gene is TRBJ2-5, the V gene TRBV20-1; no clear D gene. CDR1 is DFQATT and CDR2 is SNEGSKA in the germline V gene (reference sequence). The ends were cut back, 6 bases at V and 7 bases at J, with 9 bases in the middle. CDR3 size: 10 residues. The CDR3: CSALNATQYF. CDR3 sequence (DNA): TGCAGTGCACTCAATGCGACCCAGTACTTC.

J is TRBJ1-4 and V is TRBV12-3 or TRBV12-4; the D gene is possibly TRBD1 (5 bases). Trimming left V 1 base short and J 11 bases short, with 8 bases between. The length of the CDR3 is 12 residues. The CDR3: CASSLGQSKLFF. The CDR3 nucleotides read TGTGCCAGCAGTTTAGGACAGAGTAAACTGTTTTTT.

This clonotype has only a few counts. The gene calls are TRBV4-1 and TRBJ2-3, with 9 bases aligning to TRBD2. Germline values: CDR1 MGHRA, CDR2 YSYEKL. V lost 2 bases, J lost 9 bases, and 15 bases stayed unmatched. The CDR3 sequence is 17 residues long. The CDR3: CASSQYMAGGTTTTQYF. CDR3 DNA sequence: TGCGCCAGCAGCCAATATATGGCGGGGGGGACTACCACCACGCAGTATTTT.

CDR3 residues: CASSLMSGRTNTEAFF. CDR3 DNA sequence: TGTGCCAGCAGCTTAATGTCGGGACGGACGAACACTGAAGCTTTCTTT. The chain combines TRBV11-1 with TRBJ1-1, with D possibly matching TRBD1 (5 bases). The CDR3 spans 16 residues. The germline V and J ends were trimmed by 2 bases and 1 base, with 14 bases remaining between them. Germline assignment: CDR1 SGHAT and CDR2 FQDESV (reference sequence).

This clonotype appeared a few times. J is TRBJ1-1 and V is TRBV9, with D unresolved. Trimming removed 0 bases from V and 6 bases from J, with 9 bases in between. The germline gives CDR1 SGDLS, CDR2 YYNGEE. There are 13 residues in the CDR3. The CDR3 bases are TGTGCCAGCAGCGTAGACACGACCGCTGAAGCTTTCTTT. Translating it yields CASSVDTTAEAFF. The full variable domain, completed using reference TRBV9 and TRBJ1-1, is DSGVTQTPKHLITATGQRVTLRCSPRSGDLSVYWYQQSLDQGLQFLIQYYNGEERAKGNILERFSAQQFPDLHSELNLSSLELGDSALYFCASSVDTTAEAFFGQGTRLTVV.

This clonotype was counted a few times. The chain carries TRBV5-6 and TRBJ2-7; TRBD1 aligns across 8 bases. CDR1 and CDR2 (germline): SGHDT, YYEEEE. V lost 4 bases, J lost 5 bases, and 8 bases stayed unmatched. The CDR3 extends over 14 amino acids. As DNA, the CDR3 is TGTGCCAGCAGCCGCCAGGACAGGGTGAACGAGCAGTACTTC. Its protein product is CASSRQDRVNEQYF.

This sequence joins TRBV11-1 and TRBJ2-2; weak D call: TRBD2 (6 bases). Germline V lookup: CDR1 SGHAT, CDR2 FQDESV (reference sequence). The CDR3 runs to 22 residues. V was shortened by 2 bases and J by 0 bases, with 28 bases between the two germline ends. DNA of the CDR3: TGTGCCAGCAGCTTATTTGGAGGGGTCAAGGTTATCGGGAGCGCGAACACCGGGGAGCTGTTTTTT. Protein product: CASSLFGGVKVIGSANTGELFF.

This chain connects TRBV11-2 to TRBJ2-7; D might be TRBD1 (6 bases). This CDR3 is built from 14 residues. From germline, CDR1 is SGHAT and CDR2 FQNNGV. V was shortened by 6 bases and J by 3 bases, with 15 bases between the two germline ends. CDR3 amino acids: CASSDRTENYEQYF. The DNA for the CDR3 is TGTGCCAGCAGTGATCGGACAGAAAACTACGAGCAGTACTTC.

This chain uses TRBV4-3 with TRBJ1-5; D unresolved. Germline V gives CDR1 LGHNA, CDR2 YSLEER. V lost 2 bases, J lost 6 bases, and 14 bases lay in between. This CDR3 spans 15 amino acids. In DNA, the CDR3 is TGCGCCAGCAGCCAAACTGCTTCTTCTTCTCAGCCCCAGCATTTT. Its protein product is CASSQTASSSQPQHF.

This clonotype was found a few times. At one boundary the junction diverges from the germline segment, which might be a read error. The chain employs TRBV18 and TRBJ2-1; 7 bases agree with TRBD1. Germline V lookup: CDR1 KGHSH, CDR2 LQKENI. The CDR3 is made up of 15 amino acids. In DNA, the CDR3 is TGTGCCAGCTCAAGACAGGGCCCTTCCTGCAATGAGCAGTTCTTC. Translation: CASSRQGPSCNEQFF.

The rearrangement links TRBV3-1 to TRBJ2-1, with 10 positions matching TRBD2. The CDR3 totals 16 residues. V shed 0 bases and J 6 bases; nucleotides not matched to a gene: 5. Germline V gene sequence: CDR1 LGHDT, CDR2 YNNKEL (reference sequence). CDR3 nucleotide sequence: TGTGCCAGCAGCCAAGACGTAGCGGGGGGAGGCAATGAGCAGTTCTTC. It encodes CASSQDVAGGGNEQFF.